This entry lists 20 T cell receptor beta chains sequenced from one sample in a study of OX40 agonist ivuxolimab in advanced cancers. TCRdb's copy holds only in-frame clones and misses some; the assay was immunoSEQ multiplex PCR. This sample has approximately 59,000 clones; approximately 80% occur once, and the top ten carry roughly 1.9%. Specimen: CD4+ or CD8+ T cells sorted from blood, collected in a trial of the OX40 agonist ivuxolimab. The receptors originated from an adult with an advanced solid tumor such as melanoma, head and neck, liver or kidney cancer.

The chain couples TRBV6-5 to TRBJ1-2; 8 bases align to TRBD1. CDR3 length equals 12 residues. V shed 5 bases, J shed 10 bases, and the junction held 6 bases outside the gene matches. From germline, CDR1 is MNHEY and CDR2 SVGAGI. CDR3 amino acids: CASSGQGGSYTF. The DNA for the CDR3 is TGTGCCAGCAGTGGACAGGGAGGGTCCTACACCTTC.

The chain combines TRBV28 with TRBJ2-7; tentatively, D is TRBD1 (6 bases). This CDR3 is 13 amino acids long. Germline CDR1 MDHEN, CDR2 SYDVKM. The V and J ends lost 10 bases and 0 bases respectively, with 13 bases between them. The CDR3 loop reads CATLRGGSYEQYF. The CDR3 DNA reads TGTGCCACCCTCCGAGGGGGCTCCTACGAGCAGTACTTC.

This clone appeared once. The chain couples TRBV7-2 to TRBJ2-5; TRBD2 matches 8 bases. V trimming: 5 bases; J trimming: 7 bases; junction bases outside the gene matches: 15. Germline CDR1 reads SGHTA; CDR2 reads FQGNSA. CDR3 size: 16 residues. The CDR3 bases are TGTGCCAGCAGCCCTAGGGCCGGCGGGAGGACGGGGACCCAGTACTTC. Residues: CASSPRAGGRTGTQYF.

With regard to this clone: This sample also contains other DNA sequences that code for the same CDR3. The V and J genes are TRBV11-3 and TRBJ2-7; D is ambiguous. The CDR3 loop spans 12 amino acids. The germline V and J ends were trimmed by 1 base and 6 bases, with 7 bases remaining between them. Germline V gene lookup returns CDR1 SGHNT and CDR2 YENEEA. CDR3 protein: CASSLGVGEQYF. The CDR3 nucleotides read TGTGCCAGCAGCTTAGGGGTGGGCGAGCAGTACTTC.

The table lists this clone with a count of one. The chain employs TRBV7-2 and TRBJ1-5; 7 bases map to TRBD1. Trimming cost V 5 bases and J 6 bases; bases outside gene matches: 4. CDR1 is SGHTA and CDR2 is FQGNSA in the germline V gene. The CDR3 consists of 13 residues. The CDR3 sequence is CASSPGGSQPQHF. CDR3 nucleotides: TGTGCCAGCAGCCCAGGGGGAAGTCAGCCCCAGCATTTT.

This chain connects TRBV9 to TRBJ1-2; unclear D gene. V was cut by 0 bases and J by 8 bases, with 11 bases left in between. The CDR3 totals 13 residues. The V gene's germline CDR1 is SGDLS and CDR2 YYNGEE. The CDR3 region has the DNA TGTGCCAGCAGCGTAGAACCCCCCGCAGGCTACACCTTC. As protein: CASSVEPPAGYTF.

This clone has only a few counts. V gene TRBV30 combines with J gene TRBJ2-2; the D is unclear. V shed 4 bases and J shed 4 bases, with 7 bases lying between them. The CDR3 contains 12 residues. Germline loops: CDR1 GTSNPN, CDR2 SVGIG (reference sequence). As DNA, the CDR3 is TGTGCCTGGAAAAGAGGCACCGGGGAGCTGTTTTTT. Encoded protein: CAWKRGTGELFF.

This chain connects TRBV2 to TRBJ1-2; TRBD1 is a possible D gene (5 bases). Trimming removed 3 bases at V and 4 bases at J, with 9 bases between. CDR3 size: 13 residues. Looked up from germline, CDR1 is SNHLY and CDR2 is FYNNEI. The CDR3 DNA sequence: TGTGCCAGCAGTGATTCAGGGAGCTATGGCTACACCTTC. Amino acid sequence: CASSDSGSYGYTF.

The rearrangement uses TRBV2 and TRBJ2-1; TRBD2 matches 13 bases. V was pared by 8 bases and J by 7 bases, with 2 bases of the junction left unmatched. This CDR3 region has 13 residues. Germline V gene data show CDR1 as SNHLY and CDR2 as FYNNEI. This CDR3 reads CASGLAGVNEQFF. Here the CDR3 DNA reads TGTGCCAGCGGACTAGCGGGGGTAAATGAGCAGTTCTTC.

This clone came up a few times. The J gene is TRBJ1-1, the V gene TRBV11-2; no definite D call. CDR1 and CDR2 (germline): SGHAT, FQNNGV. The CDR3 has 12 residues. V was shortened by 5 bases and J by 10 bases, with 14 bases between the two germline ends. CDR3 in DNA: TGTGCCAGCAGCAGGGCGGGCGTGACAGCTTTCTTT. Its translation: CASSRAGVTAFF.

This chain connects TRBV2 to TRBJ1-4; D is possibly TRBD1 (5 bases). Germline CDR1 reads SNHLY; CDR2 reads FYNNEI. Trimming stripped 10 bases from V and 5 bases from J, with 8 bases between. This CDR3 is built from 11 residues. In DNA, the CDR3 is TGTGCCACCCAGGGCAATGAAAAACTGTTTTTT. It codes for CATQGNEKLFF.

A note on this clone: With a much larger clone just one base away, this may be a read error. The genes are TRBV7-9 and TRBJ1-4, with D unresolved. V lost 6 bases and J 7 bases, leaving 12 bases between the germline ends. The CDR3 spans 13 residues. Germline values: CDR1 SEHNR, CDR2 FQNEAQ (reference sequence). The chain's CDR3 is CASSLSGGEKLFF. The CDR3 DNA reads TGTGCCAGCAGTCTATCAGGCGGTGAAAAACTGTTTTTT.

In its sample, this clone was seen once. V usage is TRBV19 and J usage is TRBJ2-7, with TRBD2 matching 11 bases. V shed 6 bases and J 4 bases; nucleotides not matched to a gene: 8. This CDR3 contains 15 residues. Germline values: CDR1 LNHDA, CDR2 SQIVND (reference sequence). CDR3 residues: CASSQIAGGRYEQYF. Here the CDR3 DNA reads TGTGCCAGTAGCCAAATAGCGGGAGGGAGGTACGAGCAGTACTTC.

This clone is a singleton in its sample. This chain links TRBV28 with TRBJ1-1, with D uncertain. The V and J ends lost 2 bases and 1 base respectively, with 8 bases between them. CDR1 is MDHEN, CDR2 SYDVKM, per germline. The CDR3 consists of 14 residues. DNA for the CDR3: TGTGCCAGCAGTTTACCTTGGAAGAACACTGAAGCTTTCTTT. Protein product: CASSLPWKNTEAFF.

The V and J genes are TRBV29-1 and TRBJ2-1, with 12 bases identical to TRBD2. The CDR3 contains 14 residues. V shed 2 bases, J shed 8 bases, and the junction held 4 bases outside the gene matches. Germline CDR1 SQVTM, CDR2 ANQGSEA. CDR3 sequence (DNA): TGCAGCGTTGAATCTAGCGGGGGGGCCGATGAGCAGTTCTTC. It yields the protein CSVESSGGADEQFF.

CDR3 amino acids: CASSFGGTQAFF. In DNA form, the CDR3 reads TGTGCCAGCAGCTTCGGCGGGACCCAAGCTTTCTTT. The rearrangement joins TRBV7-2 to TRBJ1-1; tentative D call: TRBD1 (5 bases). The CDR3 contains 12 residues. V dropped 3 bases and J dropped 9 bases, with 11 bases sitting between them. Germline CDR1 SGHTA, CDR2 FQGNSA.

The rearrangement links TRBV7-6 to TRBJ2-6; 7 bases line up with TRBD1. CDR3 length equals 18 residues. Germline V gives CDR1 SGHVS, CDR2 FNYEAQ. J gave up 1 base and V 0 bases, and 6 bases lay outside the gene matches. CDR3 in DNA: TGTGCCAGCAGCTTAGCCCGGGACAGAATGTCTGGGGCCAACGTCCTGACTTTC. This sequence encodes CASSLARDRMSGANVLTF. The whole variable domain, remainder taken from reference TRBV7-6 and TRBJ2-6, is GAGVSQSPRYKVTKRGQDVALRCDPISGHVSLYWYRQALGQGPEFLTYFNYEAQQDKSGLPNDRFSAERPEGSISTLTIQRTEQRDSAMYRCASSLARDRMSGANVLTFGAGSRLTVL.

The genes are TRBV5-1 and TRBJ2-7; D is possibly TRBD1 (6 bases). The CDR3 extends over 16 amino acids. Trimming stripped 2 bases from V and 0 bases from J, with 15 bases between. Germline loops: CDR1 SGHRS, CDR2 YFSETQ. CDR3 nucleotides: TGCGCCAGCAGCTTCGATCCCAGGGGATCCTCCTACGAGCAGTACTTC. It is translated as CASSFDPRGSSYEQYF.

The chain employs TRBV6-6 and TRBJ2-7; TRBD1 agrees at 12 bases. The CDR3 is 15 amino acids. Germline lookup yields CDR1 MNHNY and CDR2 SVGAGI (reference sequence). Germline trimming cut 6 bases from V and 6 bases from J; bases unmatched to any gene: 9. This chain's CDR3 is CASSSPGQGASEQYF. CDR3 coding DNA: TGTGCCAGCAGCTCCCCGGGACAGGGGGCGAGCGAGCAGTACTTC.

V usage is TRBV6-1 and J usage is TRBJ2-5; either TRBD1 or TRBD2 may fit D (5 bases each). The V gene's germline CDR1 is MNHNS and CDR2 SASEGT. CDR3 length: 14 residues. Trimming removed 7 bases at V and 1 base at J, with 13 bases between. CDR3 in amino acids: CASTDGGSQETQYF. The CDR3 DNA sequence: TGTGCCAGCACCGATGGGGGATCCCAAGAGACCCAGTACTTC.